This TCR beta chain was captured in a study of T cell responses to AZD1222 COVID-19 vaccine. This clone turned up a few times. Other nucleotide sequences in the sample specify the same CDR3. Using immunoSEQ multiplex PCR, the repertoire was profiled, and TCRdb retains in-frame clones only, with some absent. The data hold about 93,000 clones, with around 92% observed a single time. J was trimmed by 1 base and V by 6 bases; bases with no gene match: 5. CDR3 length equals 14 residues. Germline V gives CDR1 MDHEN, CDR2 SYDVKM. The chain is built from TRBV28 and TRBJ2-7; 8 nucleotides line up with TRBD1. This receptor was obtained from an adult in good health. The sequences come from peripheral blood, collected on day 0 of MenACWY control vaccination. CDR3 nucleotides: TGTGCCAGCAGGGGGACAGGTGAATCCTACGAGCAGTACTTC. Its protein is CASRGTGESYEQYF. Using reference TRBV28 and TRBJ2-7 for the parts outside the CDR3, the full variable domain is DVKVTQSSRYLVKRTGEKVFLECVQDMDHENMFWYRQDPGLGLRLIYFSYDVKMKEKGDIPEGYSVSREKKERFSLILESASTNQTSMYLCASRGTGESYEQYFGPGTRLTVT.